A selection of T cell receptor beta chains follows, all from one sample in a study of post-analysis software for immune sequencing data. TCRdb reanalysed the PCR reads using MiXCR and keeps one entry per CDR3 protein. In the table there are around 400,000 distinct CDR3 sequences, roughly 36% of which are singletons. Material for sequencing was blood. The receptor source for this set is a girl aged 10-17 years with multiple sclerosis. CDR3s include the opening cysteine and the closing phenylalanine or tryptophan. Fields, in order: J gene, V gene, D gene, clone size, CDR3 protein. A D gene is named only where the DNA matches it firmly. A row's size may be missing; if present it is once, few, many or a size class.

>TRBJ2-3|TRBV4-2|TRBD1|.
CASSQGIRDRGYGNPQYF
>TRBJ1-1|TRBV27|.|few
CASSQISGLSEAFF
>TRBJ2-3|TRBV5-1|.|few
CASSSRASGDTQYF
>TRBJ2-5|TRBV7-2|.|.
CASSLNPEGTQYF
>TRBJ1-4|TRBV4-1|.|few
CASSQTGLHEKLFF
>TRBJ2-5|TRBV5-4|TRBD2|.
CASSSISGGWYF
>TRBJ2-1|TRBV7-3|.|once
CASSRVPRKYNEQFF
>.|TRBV6-5|TRBD2|.
CASSYVGGRSEQYF
>TRBJ2-5|TRBV5-6|.|few
CASSPQIQETQYF
>.|TRBV7-8|TRBD1|.
CASSLNSGGTYEQYF
>TRBJ2-4|TRBV3-1|.|.
CASSQVAGALAKNIQYF
>TRBJ1-2|TRBV25-1|.|.
CASSEGDLGGYTF
>TRBJ2-1|TRBV12-3/TRBV12-4|.|few
CASSLRALGSDEQFF
>TRBJ2-5|TRBV29-1|.|many
CSVGDPHQETQYF
>TRBJ1-4|TRBV5-1|.|.
CASSLRQATTNEKLFF
>.|TRBV30|TRBD1|.
CAWVQGIGYEQYF
>TRBJ2-1|TRBV7-9|.|.
CASSLGPGSYNEQFF
>TRBJ2-7|TRBV6-6|TRBD1|few
CASRKDGTGFNEQYF
>TRBJ2-7|TRBV20-1|TRBD1|few
CSARQGRSYEQYF
>TRBJ1-6|TRBV7-6|.|.
CASSSYRQVSYNSPLHF
>TRBJ2-5|TRBV5-1|.|few
CASSLGSTEETQYF
>TRBJ2-3|TRBV20-1|.|.
CSAILLEDTQYF
>TRBJ2-7|TRBV6-5|.|.
CASSYSAGAESYEQYF
>TRBJ1-4|TRBV5-6|.|few
CASSMDPGPNEKLFF
>TRBJ1-2|TRBV12-3/TRBV12-4|TRBD1|few
CASSGQGPLYGYTF
>TRBJ2-2|TRBV2|TRBD1|.
CASSTGGNTGELFF
>TRBJ2-7|TRBV7-9|TRBD1|.
CASGTGGYEQYF
>TRBJ1-5|TRBV4-1|.|few
CASSQDGWAGEEHSNQPQHF
>TRBJ2-7|TRBV2|TRBD1|.
CASSEEWDRVFEQYF
>TRBJ1-2|TRBV29-1|.|many
CSVEAGQDYGYTF
>TRBJ2-3|TRBV27|.|few
CASSSYSRFPDTQYF
>TRBJ2-3|TRBV20-1|.|few
CSARVVYQSTDTQYF
>TRBJ2-1|TRBV2|.|few
CASSESGALYNEQFF
>TRBJ1-5|TRBV10-1|TRBD1|.
CASHRGYQPQHF
>TRBJ2-3|TRBV29-1|.|.
CSAPEGETTDTQYF
>TRBJ1-4|TRBV12-3/TRBV12-4|TRBD1|.
CASSQQQGEGEKLFF
>TRBJ2-5|TRBV4-1|TRBD2|few
CASSQDRGGGQQETQYF
>TRBJ1-2|TRBV15|TRBD1|few
CATSRNETGYGGYTF
>TRBJ2-5|TRBV28|.|.
CASSLFSGTQYF